The table lists the clone carrying this TCR beta chain with many counts. The antigen is unknown. This entry comes from a study of human T cells and chemical hapten exposure. Looking at the study overall: A mostly female patient group had alopecia areata, totalis or universalis. Findings of the study overall: It was expanded TCRs that formed significantly more large CDR3 similarity clusters than controls did.

Specified time point: patch test 1, 2 weeks after DPC sensitization. Treatment given: therapeutic diphenylcyclopropenone sensitization with weekly scalp DPC. Germline loops: CDR1 SGHNT, CDR2 YYREEE (reference sequence). The CDR3 contains 15 residues. V lost 2 bases to trimming and J lost 1 base; unmatched junction nucleotides: 6. It was the library that attached unique molecular identifiers to individual cDNA molecules. Authors' data handling: Across samples, TCR counts had a median of roughly 97,000 and ranged from about 20,000 to 750,000. TCRdb reprocessed the RACE reads via MiXCR and lists one record per CDR3 protein. In this record, the V and J calls reflect TCRdb's handling and not the investigators' own analysis. Among around 50,000 distinct CDR3 sequences, approximately 8.6% were seen once, and the ten largest hold roughly 14%.

The sequencing used whole blood, collected in connection with sensitization to the hapten diphenylcyclopropenone (DPC). This receptor was obtained from a woman aged 40 to 50 with alopecia areata. Some clones in this sample may be carry-over from other donors' samples. The V and J genes are TRBV5-4 and TRBJ2-7; 7 bases line up with TRBD1. Here the CDR3 DNA reads TGTGCCAGCAGCTTCCCCGGGACAGAGTCCTACGAGCAGTACTTC. Encoded protein: CASSFPGTESYEQYF.